Reported below is one TCR beta chain. This sample was included in a study of OX40 agonist ivuxolimab in advanced cancers. This CDR3 contains 13 residues. V was pared by 9 bases and J by 6 bases, with 10 bases of the junction left unmatched. The germline V gene encodes CDR1 LNHDA and CDR2 SQIVND (reference sequence). Using immunoSEQ multiplex PCR, the repertoire was profiled, and TCRdb retains in-frame clones only, with some absent. The sample holds some 50,000 clones; over 65% are singletons and the top ten take 1.5% to 2%. Sequenced here: CD4+ or CD8+ T cells sorted from blood, sampled in a trial of the OX40 agonist ivuxolimab. The TCR was taken from an adult with an advanced solid tumor such as melanoma, head and neck, liver or kidney cancer. The gene calls are TRBV19 and TRBJ1-2; 7 nucleotides align to TRBD1. The CDR3 is CASRDRALDGYTF. The CDR3 bases are TGTGCCAGCCGGGACAGAGCGTTGGATGGCTACACCTTC.